This is a list of T cell receptor beta chains from one sample in a study of cytomegalovirus exposure and HLA in healthy donors. Sequenced by immunoSEQ multiplex PCR; TCRdb stores in-frame clones only, minus some. This repertoire shows around 150,000 clones, 70% to 80% found once; its top ten account for 2% to 2.5%. Specimen: PBMCs. Every receptor here comes from a man aged 25-45 years in good health and CMV-seronegative. Both conserved end residues are part of each CDR3. A D gene is named only where the DNA matches it firmly. Not every row has a clone size; where given, it reads once, few, many or a size class.

CDR3aa	CDR3nt	v_gene	j_gene	abundance	d_gene
CASSEERPHPEAFF	TGTGCCAGCAGTGAAGAGAGGCCACACCCTGAAGCTTTCTTT	TRBV2	TRBJ1-1	-	-
CASSSAGEQYF	TGTGCCAGCAGCTCGGCGGGCGAGCAGTACTTC	TRBV5-6	TRBJ2-7	-	-
CASSHLPGLAAQETQYF	TGTGCCAGCAGCCATCTTCCGGGACTAGCGGCCCAAGAGACCCAGTACTTC	TRBV14	TRBJ2-5	-	TRBD2
CAWSGEENQPQHF	TGTGCCTGGAGTGGCGAGGAGAATCAGCCCCAGCATTTT	TRBV30	TRBJ1-5	-	-
CAISVAWTSVGEQYF	TGTGCCATCAGTGTAGCCTGGACTAGCGTCGGCGAGCAGTACTTC	TRBV10-3	TRBJ2-7	-	TRBD2
CASSQEIRGRKNTGELFF	TGTGCCAGCAGCCAAGAAATTCGCGGGAGGAAAAACACCGGGGAGCTGTTTTTT	TRBV4-2	TRBJ2-2	-	TRBD2
CASSQADSYEQYF	TGTGCCAGCAGTCAGGCAGACTCCTACGAGCAGTACTTC	TRBV27	TRBJ2-7	-	-
CASRLMRFIEAFF	TGTGCAAGTCGCTTAATGCGGTTCATTGAAGCTTTCTTT	TRBV12-2	TRBJ1-1	-	-
CASSLAPGQVGNTEAFF	TGTGCCAGCAGCTTAGCCCCCGGACAGGTAGGAAACACTGAAGCTTTCTTT	TRBV7-2	TRBJ1-1	-	TRBD1
CASSESITGVNTEAFF	TGCGCCAGCAGTGAGTCGATTACAGGGGTGAACACTGAAGCTTTCTTT	TRBV10-1	TRBJ1-1	-	TRBD1
CASSLWLAGKNIQYF	TGTGCCAGCAGCTTGTGGCTAGCGGGAAAAAACATTCAGTACTTC	TRBV5-6	TRBJ2-4	-	TRBD2
CASTRTGSSSDTQYF	TGTGCCAGCACAAGGACGGGATCGAGTTCAGATACGCAGTATTTT	TRBV7-8	TRBJ2-3	-	-
CASSYDKGQTYQETQYF	TGTGCCAGCAGTTACGACAAGGGACAGACGTACCAAGAGACCCAGTACTTC	TRBV2	TRBJ2-5	few	TRBD1
CASSPLTTTSTDTQYF	TGTGCCAGCTCACCATTGACAACCACTAGCACAGATACGCAGTATTTT	TRBV18	TRBJ2-3	few	-
CASSHTGGLDEKLFF	TGTGCCAGCAGCCATACAGGGGGCCTCGATGAAAAACTGTTTTTT	TRBV5-6	TRBJ1-4	once	TRBD1
CASSSQTRGGGGSGNTIYF	TGTGCCAGCAGCTCCCAGACCAGGGGCGGCGGAGGCTCTGGAAACACCATATATTTT	TRBV4-2	TRBJ1-3	-	-
CASRGQGRDEKLFF	TGTGCCAGCCGAGGACAGGGGCGGGATGAAAAACTGTTTTTT	TRBV6-1	TRBJ1-4	few	TRBD1
CATVRDRGVFGYTF	TGTGCCACCGTGAGGGACAGGGGGGTTTTTGGCTACACCTTC	TRBV28	TRBJ1-2	-	TRBD1
CSVVGTGTPGYGYTF	TGCAGCGTTGTAGGGACAGGGACCCCTGGCTATGGCTACACCTTC	TRBV29-1	TRBJ1-2	few	TRBD1
CASSEARGQVPYEQYF	TGTGCCAGCAGTGAAGCCCGGGGACAGGTCCCCTACGAGCAGTACTTC	TRBV2	TRBJ2-7	-	TRBD1
CAIPGTGLVWCEQYF	TGTGCCATCCCGGGGACAGGGCTCGTATGGTGCGAGCAGTACTTC	TRBV5-6	TRBJ2-7	-	TRBD1
CASIGRERGGELFF	TGTGCCAGCATTGGGCGGGAGCGGGGCGGGGAGCTGTTTTTT	TRBV2	TRBJ2-2	-	TRBD2
CASTPPSLASHTIYF	TGTGCCAGTACCCCTCCCTCCCTAGCGAGCCACACCATATATTTT	TRBV19	TRBJ1-3	few	-
CASSLSGWGGGGNEQFF	TGCGCCAGCAGCTTGTCTGGTTGGGGAGGGGGAGGCAATGAGCAGTTCTTC	TRBV5-1	TRBJ2-1	few	-
CASSPSGGGGANVLTF	TGTGCCAGCAGTCCCTCTGGGGGAGGTGGGGCCAACGTCCTGACTTTC	TRBV27	TRBJ2-6	once	-
CASSYQGQGLYEQYF	TGTGCCAGCAGTTACCAGGGACAGGGGCTCTACGAGCAGTACTTC	TRBV6-4	TRBJ2-7	-	TRBD1
CARRKFTGQGANEQFF	TGCGCCAGAAGAAAATTTACGGGACAGGGGGCCAATGAGCAGTTCTTC	TRBV5-1	TRBJ2-1	-	TRBD1
CASSPTRGLTSGRASGTDTQYF	TGTGCCAGCAGCCCTACGCGGGGTTTGACTAGCGGGAGGGCCAGTGGCACAGATACGCAGTATTTT	TRBV7-8	TRBJ2-3	-	TRBD2
CASSFLWEASTDTQYF	-	TRBV7-6	TRBJ2-3	-	-
CASSAPGGSVGEQYF	TGTGCCAGTAGTGCCCCGGGTGGCAGCGTCGGCGAGCAGTACTTC	TRBV19	TRBJ2-7	-	-
CASSKTRLGRLDNEQFF	TGTGCCAGCAGCAAAACCCGATTGGGGAGGTTAGACAATGAGCAGTTCTTC	TRBV21-1	TRBJ2-1	-	-
CASSPTRGLSTDTQYF	TGTGCCAGCAGCCCGACCAGGGGGCTTAGCACAGATACGCAGTATTTT	TRBV7-2	TRBJ2-3	-	TRBD1
CASSLDDKLTDTQYF	TGCGCCAGCAGCTTGGACGACAAACTCACAGATACGCAGTATTTT	TRBV5-1	TRBJ2-3	-	-
CTGQVGGTDTQYF	TGCACAGGACAGGTGGGGGGCACAGATACGCAGTATTTT	TRBV29-1	TRBJ2-3	-	TRBD1
CASSPYEGINTGELFF	TGTGCCAGCTCACCATATGAGGGTATTAACACCGGGGAGCTGTTTTTT	TRBV18	TRBJ2-2	-	-
CASSQGDGTGTSTDTQYF	TGCGCCAGCAGCCAAGGAGACGGAACCGGGACTAGCACAGATACGCAGTATTTT	TRBV4-1	TRBJ2-3	once	-
CASSSQGAKPNTEAFF	TGTGCCAGCAGTTCGCAGGGCGCGAAACCGAACACTGAAGCTTTCTTT	TRBV27	TRBJ1-1	few	-
CASSFQGATEAFF	TGTGCCAGCAGCTTCCAGGGGGCCACTGAAGCTTTCTTT	TRBV5-6	TRBJ1-1	-	TRBD1
CASSVVSTGVYGYTF	TGTGCCAGCAGCGTAGTCTCTACAGGGGTCTATGGCTACACCTTC	TRBV9	TRBJ1-2	-	TRBD1
CASSLQGLGQFF	TGTGCCAGCAGTTTACAGGGTCTAGGGCAGTTCTTC	TRBV6-1	TRBJ2-1	-	-
CASSFGTGNNYEQYF	TGTGCCAGCAGCTTTGGGACAGGAAATAACTACGAGCAGTACTTC	TRBV13	TRBJ2-7	-	TRBD1
CASSPQGQNYGYTF	TGTGCCAGCAGCCCACAGGGACAGAACTATGGCTACACCTTC	TRBV7-3	TRBJ1-2	-	TRBD1
CASSALTGGLTEAFF	TGTGCCAGCAGTGCACTGACAGGGGGCCTCACTGAAGCTTTCTTT	TRBV2	TRBJ1-1	-	TRBD1
CATSRGQIEAFF	TGTGCCACCAGCAGAGGACAAATTGAAGCTTTCTTT	TRBV15	TRBJ1-1	-	-
CASSLGVSGSGEQFF	TGCGCCAGCAGCTTGGGTGTTAGCGGGAGCGGTGAGCAGTTCTTC	TRBV5-1	TRBJ2-1	-	TRBD2
CASSEGTGGETEAFF	TGCGCCAGCAGTGAGGGGACAGGGGGCGAGACTGAAGCTTTCTTT	TRBV10-1	TRBJ1-1	-	TRBD1
CASSVSGSTDTQYF	TGTGCCAGCAGTGTTAGCGGGAGCACAGATACGCAGTATTTT	TRBV6-4	TRBJ2-3	-	TRBD2
CSVAGQSTDTQYF	TGCAGCGTCGCGGGACAGAGCACAGATACGCAGTATTTT	TRBV29-1	TRBJ2-3	-	-
CASSLFPGAMNTEAFF	TGTGCCAGCAGCTTGTTCCCAGGGGCAATGAACACTGAAGCTTTCTTT	TRBV5-8	TRBJ1-1	-	-
CASSLRQPTGLQETQYF	TGTGCCAGCAGTCTACGCCAACCTACAGGGCTTCAAGAGACCCAGTACTTC	TRBV28	TRBJ2-5	-	-
CASSAASGRVTDTQYF	TGTGCCAGCAGCGCCGCTAGCGGGAGGGTCACAGATACGCAGTATTTT	TRBV5-5	TRBJ2-3	few	TRBD2
CASSDLTSTDTQYF	TGTGCCAGCAGTGACCTCACTAGCACAGATACGCAGTATTTT	TRBV6-1	TRBJ2-3	-	-
CASSHPPRVGQAGGPSYNEQFF	TGCGCCAGCAGCCACCCCCCGCGAGTGGGTCAAGCGGGAGGGCCTTCCTACAATGAGCAGTTCTTC	TRBV4-1	TRBJ2-1	few	TRBD2
CAWREGGLTGELFF	TGTGCCTGGAGAGAGGGGGGGCTGACCGGGGAGCTGTTTTTT	TRBV30	TRBJ2-2	-	-
CASSNLGHYGYTF	TGTGCCAGCAGCAACCTTGGGCACTATGGCTACACCTTC	TRBV27	TRBJ1-2	-	-
CASSQWTGGNSGNTIYF	TGTGCCAGCAGCCAATGGACAGGGGGTAACTCTGGAAACACCATATATTTT	TRBV28	TRBJ1-3	-	TRBD1
CASSSSLMTGGPYEQYF	TGTGCCAGCAGCTCCAGCCTGATGACAGGGGGACCCTACGAGCAGTACTTC	TRBV7-9	TRBJ2-7	-	TRBD1
CASSAGTGNQAFF	TGTGCCAGCAGCGCTGGGACAGGGAATCAAGCTTTCTTT	TRBV9	TRBJ1-1	-	TRBD1
CASTMTGGSYNEQFF	TGCGCCAGCACCATGACAGGGGGCTCCTACAATGAGCAGTTCTTC	TRBV5-1	TRBJ2-1	-	TRBD1
CSAASYEQYF	TGCAGTGCGGCCTCCTACGAGCAGTACTTC	TRBV20-1	TRBJ2-7	-	-